This T cell receptor beta chain emerged from a study of shared clonotypes between healthy human individuals. V lost 5 bases and J 9 bases, leaving 15 bases between the germline ends. The CDR3 runs to 13 residues. Germline V gene data show CDR1 as SGHAT and CDR2 as FQNNGV. Each subset's genomic DNA was split evenly across several immunoSEQ plates. TCRdb's copy holds only in-frame clones and misses some; the assay was immunoSEQ multiplex PCR. The sample gives more than 450,000 clones, approximately 79% of which show up once; 10% to 15% is in the top ten. Input material: PBMCs. The TCR comes from a woman in her 40s in good health. Some clones in this sample may be carry-over from other donors' samples. J is TRBJ2-3 and V is TRBV11-2, with no clear D. CDR3 coding DNA: TGTGCCAGCAGCCTGCCTACCCGGGTAACGCAGTATTTT. Encoded protein: CASSLPTRVTQYF.